A single TCR beta chain is shown here with its context. This clonotype was observed many times. Its antigen is not yet known. No much larger clonotype is one base removed from it; base qualities were not supplied. Spanning cysteine to phenylalanine, the CDR3 consists of 14 amino acids. CDR3 DNA only is kept here, 42 bases in frame from base 1. V is shortened by 7 bases, J by 3 bases, and the region joining them spans 10 bases. The CDR1 and CDR2 encoded by the germline V gene are MGHDK and SYGVNS. Receptor amplification or capture employed PCR. The sequencer was an Illumina HiSeq 2500. Molecular barcoding was employed in the preparation of TCR libraries, with unique molecular identifiers being used to normalize TCRbeta repertoire quantification. TCRdb reworked the public reads: Q25 trimming with fastp, MiXCR clone assembly, productive beta chains retained. Rows matching on CDR3 protein sequence are summarized as one entry with the most common DNA and genes. The sample table records around 71,000 distinct CDR3 sequences; 7% to 8% of these occur just once. Clones ranked in the top ten supply approximately 2.3% of the sample.

This sample was taken from a study of T-cell reconstitution after alpha-beta-depleted transplantation in children (dated by TCRdb to the mid-2010s). About the full investigation: The study quantitatively tracked T-cell immune reconstitution after TCRalphabeta/CD19-depleted allogeneic hematopoietic cell transplantation in children using TCR repertoire profiling.

This sequence uses TRBV25-1 and TRBJ1-6; no confident D gene assignment can be made. This receptor was taken from a human donor who donated a stem cell graft to a child with acute lymphoblastic leukemia. This specimen consisted of PBMCs from the stem cell graft donor, obtained from the stem cell graft. The CDR3 loop reads CASTVGNYNSPLHF. The sequenced DNA: TGTGCCAGCACCGTGGGGAACTATAATTCACCCCTCCACTTT.